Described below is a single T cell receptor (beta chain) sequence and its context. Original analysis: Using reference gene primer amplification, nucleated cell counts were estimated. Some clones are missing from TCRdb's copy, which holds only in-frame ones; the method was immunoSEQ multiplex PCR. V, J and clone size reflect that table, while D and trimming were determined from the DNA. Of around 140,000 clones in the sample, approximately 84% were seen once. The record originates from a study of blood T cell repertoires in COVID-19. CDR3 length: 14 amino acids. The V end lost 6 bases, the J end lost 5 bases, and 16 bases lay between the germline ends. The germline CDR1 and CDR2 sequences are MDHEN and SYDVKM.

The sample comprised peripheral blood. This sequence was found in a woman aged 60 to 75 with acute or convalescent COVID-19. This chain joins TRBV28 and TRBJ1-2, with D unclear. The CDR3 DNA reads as TGTGCCAGCAGGGGCGGAGGCCTGCTTTATGGCTACACCTTC. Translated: CASRGGGLLYGYTF.